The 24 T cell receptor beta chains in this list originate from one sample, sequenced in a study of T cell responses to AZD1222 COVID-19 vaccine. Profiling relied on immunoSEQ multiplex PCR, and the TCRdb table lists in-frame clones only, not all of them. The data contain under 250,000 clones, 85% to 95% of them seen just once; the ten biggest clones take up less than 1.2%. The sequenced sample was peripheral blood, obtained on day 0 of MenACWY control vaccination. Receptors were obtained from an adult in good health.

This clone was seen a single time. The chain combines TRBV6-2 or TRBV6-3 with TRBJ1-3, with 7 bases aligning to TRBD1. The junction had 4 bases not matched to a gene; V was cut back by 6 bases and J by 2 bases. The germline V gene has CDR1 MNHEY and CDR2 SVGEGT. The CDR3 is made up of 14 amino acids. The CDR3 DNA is TGTGCCAGCAGATACACAGGGGCTGGAAACACCATATATTTT. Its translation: CASRYTGAGNTIYF.

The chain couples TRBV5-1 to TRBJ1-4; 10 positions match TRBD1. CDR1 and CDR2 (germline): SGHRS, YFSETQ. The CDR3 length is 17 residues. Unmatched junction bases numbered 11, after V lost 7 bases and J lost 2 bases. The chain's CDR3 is CASGPGQGYVTNEKLFF. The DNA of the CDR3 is TGCGCCAGCGGCCCGGGACAGGGGTACGTGACTAATGAAAAACTGTTTTTT.

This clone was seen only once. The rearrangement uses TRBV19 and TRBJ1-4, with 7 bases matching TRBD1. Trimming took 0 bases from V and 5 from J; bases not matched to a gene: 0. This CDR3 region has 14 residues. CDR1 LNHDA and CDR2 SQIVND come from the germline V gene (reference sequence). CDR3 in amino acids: CASSIDRGNEKLFF. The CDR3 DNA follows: TGTGCCAGTAGTATAGACAGGGGGAATGAAAAACTGTTTTTT.

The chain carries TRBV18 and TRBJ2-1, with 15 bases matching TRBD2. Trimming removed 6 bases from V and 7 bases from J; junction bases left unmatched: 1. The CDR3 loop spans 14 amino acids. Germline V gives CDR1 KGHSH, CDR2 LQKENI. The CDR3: CASSGTSGGNEQFF. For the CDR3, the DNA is TGTGCCAGCTCTGGGACTAGCGGGGGGAATGAGCAGTTCTTC.

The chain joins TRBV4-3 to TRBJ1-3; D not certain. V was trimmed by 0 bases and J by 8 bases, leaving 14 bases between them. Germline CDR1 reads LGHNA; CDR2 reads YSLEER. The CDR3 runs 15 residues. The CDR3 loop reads CASSQDRRREYTIYF. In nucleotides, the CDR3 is TGCGCCAGCAGCCAAGATCGGCGGAGAGAGTACACCATATATTTT.

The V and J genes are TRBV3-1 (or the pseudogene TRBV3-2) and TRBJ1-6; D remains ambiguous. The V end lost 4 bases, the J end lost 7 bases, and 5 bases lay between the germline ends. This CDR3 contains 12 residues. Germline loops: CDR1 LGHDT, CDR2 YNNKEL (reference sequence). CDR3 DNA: TGTGCCAGCAGCCGCGGAAATTCACCCCTCCACTTT. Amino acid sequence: CASSRGNSPLHF.

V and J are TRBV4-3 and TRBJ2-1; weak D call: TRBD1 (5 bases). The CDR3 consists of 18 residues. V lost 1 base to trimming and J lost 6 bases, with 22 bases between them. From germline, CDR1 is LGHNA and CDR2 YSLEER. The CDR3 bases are TGCGCCAGCAGCCAAGTACTAACTTTGGGGCAGGGCTCCAATGAGCAGTTCTTC. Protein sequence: CASSQVLTLGQGSNEQFF.

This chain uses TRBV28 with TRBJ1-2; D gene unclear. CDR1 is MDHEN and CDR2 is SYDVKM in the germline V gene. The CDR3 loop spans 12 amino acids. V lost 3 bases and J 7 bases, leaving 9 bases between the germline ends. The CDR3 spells CASSLPGFGYTF. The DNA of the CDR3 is TGTGCCAGCAGTTTGCCCGGTTTTGGCTACACCTTC.

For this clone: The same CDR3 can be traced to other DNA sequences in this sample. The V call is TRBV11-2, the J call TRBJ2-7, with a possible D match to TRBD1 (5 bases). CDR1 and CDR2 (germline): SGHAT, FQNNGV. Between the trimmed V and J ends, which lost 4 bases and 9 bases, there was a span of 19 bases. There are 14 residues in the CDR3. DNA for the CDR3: TGTGCCAGCAGCTCCACAAGGGGTGGGGTCGGGCAGTACTTC. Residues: CASSSTRGGVGQYF. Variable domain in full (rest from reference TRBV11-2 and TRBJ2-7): EAGVAQSPRYKIIEKRQSVAFWCNPISGHATLYWYQQILGQGPKLLIQFQNNGVVDDSQLPKDRFSAERLKGVDSTLKIQPAKLEDSAVYLCASSSTRGGVGQYFGPGTRLTVT.

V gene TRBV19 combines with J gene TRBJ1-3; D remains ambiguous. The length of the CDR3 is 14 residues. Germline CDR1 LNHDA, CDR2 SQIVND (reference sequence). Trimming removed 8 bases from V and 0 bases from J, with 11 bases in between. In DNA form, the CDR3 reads TGTGCCAGTCGGCGGACGGACTCTGGAAACACCATATATTTT. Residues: CASRRTDSGNTIYF.

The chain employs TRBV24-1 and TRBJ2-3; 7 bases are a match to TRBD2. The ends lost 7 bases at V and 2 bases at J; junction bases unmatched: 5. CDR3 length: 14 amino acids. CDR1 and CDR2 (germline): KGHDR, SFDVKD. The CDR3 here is CATSKRGHTDTQYF. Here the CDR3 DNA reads TGTGCCACCAGCAAGCGGGGTCACACAGATACGCAGTATTTT.

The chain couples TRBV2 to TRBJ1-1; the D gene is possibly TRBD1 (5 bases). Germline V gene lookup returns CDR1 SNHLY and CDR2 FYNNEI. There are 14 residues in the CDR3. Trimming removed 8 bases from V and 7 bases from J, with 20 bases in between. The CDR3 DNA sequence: TGTGCCAGCGGAGAACAGGTTGGGGGGGTTGAAGCTTTCTTT. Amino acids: CASGEQVGGVEAFF. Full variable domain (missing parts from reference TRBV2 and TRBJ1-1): EPEVTQTPSHQVTQMGQEVILRCVPISNHLYFYWYRQILGQKVEFLVSFYNNEISEKSEIFDDQFSVERPDGSNFTLKIRSTKLEDSAMYFCASGEQVGGVEAFFGQGTRLTVV.

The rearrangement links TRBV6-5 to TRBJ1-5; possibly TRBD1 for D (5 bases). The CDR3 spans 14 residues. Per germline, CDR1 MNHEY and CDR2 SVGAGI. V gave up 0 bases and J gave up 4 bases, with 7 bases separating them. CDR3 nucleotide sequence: TGTGCCAGCAGTTACTCGTCAGGGAATCAGCCCCAGCATTTT. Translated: CASSYSSGNQPQHF.

The CDR3 DNA reads TGTGCCAGCAGCTTAGCGCAGGGGGGCCATTCACCCCTCCACTTT. The encoded protein is CASSLAQGGHSPLHF. The chain links TRBV7-9 to TRBJ1-6; 7 nucleotides line up with TRBD1. The CDR3 is 15 amino acids. The V segment lost 0 bases and the J segment 8 bases; nucleotides outside the gene matches: 4. CDR1 SEHNR and CDR2 FQNEAQ come from the germline V gene (reference sequence).

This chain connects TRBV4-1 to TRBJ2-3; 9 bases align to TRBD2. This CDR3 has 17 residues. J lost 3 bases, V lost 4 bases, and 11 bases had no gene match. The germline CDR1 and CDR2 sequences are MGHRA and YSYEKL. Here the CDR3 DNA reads TGCGCCAGCAGCCGGACCTCCGCGGGGGGGGTTACAGATACGCAGTATTTT. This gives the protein CASSRTSAGGVTDTQYF.

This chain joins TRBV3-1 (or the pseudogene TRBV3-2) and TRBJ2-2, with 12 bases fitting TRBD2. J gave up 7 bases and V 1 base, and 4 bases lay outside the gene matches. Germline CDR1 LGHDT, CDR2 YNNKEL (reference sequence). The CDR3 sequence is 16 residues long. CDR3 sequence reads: CASSQGPGLAGGELFF. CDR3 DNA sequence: TGTGCCAGCAGCCAAGGACCGGGACTAGCGGGCGGGGAGCTGTTTTTT.

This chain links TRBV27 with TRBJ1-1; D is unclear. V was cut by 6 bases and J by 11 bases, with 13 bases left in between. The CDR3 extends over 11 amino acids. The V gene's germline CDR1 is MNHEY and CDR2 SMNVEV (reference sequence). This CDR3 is CASRNDMNAFF. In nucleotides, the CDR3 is TGTGCCAGCAGGAATGACATGAACGCTTTCTTT.

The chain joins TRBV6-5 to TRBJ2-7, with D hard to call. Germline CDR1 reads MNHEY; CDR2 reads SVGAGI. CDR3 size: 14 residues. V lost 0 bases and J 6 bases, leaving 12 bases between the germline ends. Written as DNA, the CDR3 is TGTGCCAGCAGTTACTCCAACCCCGCCGGCGAGCAGTACTTC. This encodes CASSYSNPAGEQYF.

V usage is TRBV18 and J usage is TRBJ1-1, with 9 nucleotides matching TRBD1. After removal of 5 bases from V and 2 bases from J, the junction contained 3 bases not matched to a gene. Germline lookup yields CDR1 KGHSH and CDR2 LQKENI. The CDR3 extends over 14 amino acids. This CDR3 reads CASSGTGLNTEAFF. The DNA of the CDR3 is TGTGCCAGCTCAGGGACAGGGTTAAACACTGAAGCTTTCTTT.

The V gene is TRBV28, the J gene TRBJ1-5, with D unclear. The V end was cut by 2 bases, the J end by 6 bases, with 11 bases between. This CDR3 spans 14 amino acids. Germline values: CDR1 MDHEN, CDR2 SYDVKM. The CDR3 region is CASSLVGGGQPQHF. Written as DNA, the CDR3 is TGTGCCAGCAGTTTAGTGGGTGGAGGTCAGCCCCAGCATTTT.

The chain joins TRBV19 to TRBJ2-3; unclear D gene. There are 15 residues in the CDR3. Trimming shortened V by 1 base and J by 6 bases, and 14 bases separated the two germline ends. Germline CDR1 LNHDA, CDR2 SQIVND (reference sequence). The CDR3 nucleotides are TGTGCCAGTAGTATAGCGAGACCCACTCGGGATACGCAGTATTTT. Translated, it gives CASSIARPTRDTQYF.

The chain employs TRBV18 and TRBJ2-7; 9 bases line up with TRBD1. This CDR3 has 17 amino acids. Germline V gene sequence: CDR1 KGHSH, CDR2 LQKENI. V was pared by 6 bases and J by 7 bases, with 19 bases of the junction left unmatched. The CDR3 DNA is TGTGCCAGCTCCCCTATCATTAATCAACAGGGGGCAGGGGAGCAGTACTTC. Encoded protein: CASSPIINQQGAGEQYF.

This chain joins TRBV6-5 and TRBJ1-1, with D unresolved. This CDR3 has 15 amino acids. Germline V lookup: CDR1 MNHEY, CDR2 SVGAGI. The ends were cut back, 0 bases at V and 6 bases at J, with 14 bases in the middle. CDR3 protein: CASSYSGVRRPEAFF. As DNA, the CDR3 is TGTGCCAGCAGTTACTCGGGCGTAAGGAGGCCTGAAGCTTTCTTT.

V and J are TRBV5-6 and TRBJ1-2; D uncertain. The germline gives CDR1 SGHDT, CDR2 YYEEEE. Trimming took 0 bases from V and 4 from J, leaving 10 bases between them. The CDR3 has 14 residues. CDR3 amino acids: CASSLAGASYGYTF. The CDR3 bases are TGTGCCAGCAGCTTGGCCGGAGCTTCCTATGGCTACACCTTC.